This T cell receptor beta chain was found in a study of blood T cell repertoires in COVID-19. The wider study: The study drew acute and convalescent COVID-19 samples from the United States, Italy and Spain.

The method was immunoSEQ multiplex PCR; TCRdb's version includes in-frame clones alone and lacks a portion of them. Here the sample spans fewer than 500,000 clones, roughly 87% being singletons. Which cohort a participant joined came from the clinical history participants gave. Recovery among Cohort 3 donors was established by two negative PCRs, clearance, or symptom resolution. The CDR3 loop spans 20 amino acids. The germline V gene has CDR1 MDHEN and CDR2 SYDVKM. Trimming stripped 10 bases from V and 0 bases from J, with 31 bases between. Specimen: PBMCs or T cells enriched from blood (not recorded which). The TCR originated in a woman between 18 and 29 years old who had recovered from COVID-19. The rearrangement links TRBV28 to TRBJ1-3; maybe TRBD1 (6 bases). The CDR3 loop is CATHHQQGPLQESSGNTIYF. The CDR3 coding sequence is TGTGCCACCCATCATCAACAGGGACCCCTTCAAGAGAGCTCTGGAAACACCATATATTTT.